These 26 T cell receptor beta chains share one sample of origin, sequenced in a study of T cells after yellow fever vaccination. TCRdb re-derived calls from the 5' RACE reads in MiXCR, one entry per CDR3 protein. The sample contains about 350,000 distinct CDR3 sequences, over 4% of which appear only once. The sequences come from PBMCs, collected 5 days after the yellow fever booster vaccination. These receptors all come from a man younger than 35 who received the YFV17D yellow fever vaccine.

In its sample, this clonotype was seen many times. The chain uses TRBV5-1 and TRBJ2-1; D possibly corresponds to TRBD1 (6 bases). Deletions cut 4 bases from V and 7 bases from J, with 15 bases between. The CDR3 totals 14 residues. Germline V gene data show CDR1 as SGHRS and CDR2 as YFSETQ. CDR3 region: CASSVPGHSNEQFF. The CDR3 nucleotides are TGCGCCAGCAGCGTCCCGGGACATTCTAATGAGCAGTTCTTC. The entire variable domain, with the rest obtained from reference TRBV5-1 and TRBJ2-1, is as follows: KAGVTQTPRYLIKTRGQQVTLSCSPISGHRSVSWYQQTPGQGLQFLFEYFSETQRNKGNFPGRFSGRQFSNSRSEMNVSTLELGDSALYLCASSVPGHSNEQFFGPGTRLTVL.

This clonotype showed up just a few times. The rearrangement links TRBV7-7 to TRBJ2-5; 11 bases match TRBD2. CDR3 length: 16 amino acids. V shed 5 bases, J shed 3 bases, and the junction held 8 bases outside the gene matches. The germline V gene has CDR1 SSHAT and CDR2 FNYEAQ (reference sequence). CDR3 residues: CASSATLGLAEETQYF. The CDR3 DNA reads as TGTGCCAGCAGCGCCACCCTGGGACTAGCGGAAGAGACCCAGTACTTC.

As for this clonotype: One end of the junction varies from germline; a read error may be responsible. J is TRBJ1-2 and V is TRBV7-9, with D perhaps TRBD1 (6 bases). CDR1 is SEHNR and CDR2 is FQNEAQ in the germline V gene (reference sequence). The CDR3 totals 15 residues. The CDR3 nucleotides read TGTGCCGGCAGCCTGGCCGCGACAGGCCTGGGAGGCTACACCTTC. It is translated as CAGSLAATGLGGYTF.

The rearrangement links TRBV9 to TRBJ1-2; possibly TRBD1 for D (5 bases). This CDR3 comprises 14 residues. V lost 3 bases and J 8 bases, leaving 17 bases between the germline ends. CDR1 and CDR2 from the germline V gene are SGDLS and YYNGEE. CDR3 coding DNA: TGTGCCAGCAGCGCCCAGGACATAGGAGTCGGCTACACCTTC. As protein: CASSAQDIGVGYTF.

The chain has TRBV10-3 and TRBJ2-1; the match to TRBD2 covers 7 bases. J was trimmed by 9 bases and V by 5 bases; bases with no gene match: 16. The CDR3 consists of 16 residues. CDR1 ENHRY and CDR2 SYGVKD come from the germline V gene. CDR3 DNA: TGTGCCATCAGTCCCACTTATGGACTAGTGTCGGTTGAGCAGTTCTTC. Translating gives CAISPTYGLVSVEQFF.

In its sample, this clonotype was seen many times. This chain joins TRBV6-5 and TRBJ2-1, with D tentatively TRBD2 (6 bases). This CDR3 contains 15 residues. CDR1 is MNHEY, CDR2 SVGAGI, per germline. V was trimmed by 6 bases and J by 4 bases, leaving 16 bases between them. CDR3 in amino acids: CASRGLASTYNEQFF. The DNA for the CDR3 is TGTGCCAGCAGGGGACTGGCGAGCACATACAATGAGCAGTTCTTC.

V gene TRBV5-1 combines with J gene TRBJ2-2, with a possible D match to TRBD2 (5 bases). This CDR3 is 15 amino acids long. Trimming removed 2 bases at V and 2 bases at J, with 10 bases between. The germline V gene encodes CDR1 SGHRS and CDR2 YFSETQ. The CDR3 DNA reads as TGCGCCAGCAGCTTTCGTCGGGAAAACACCGGGGAGCTGTTTTTT. Translation: CASSFRRENTGELFF.

This clonotype was detected only a few times. The CDR3: CASKNGGYTEAFF. CDR3 nucleotide sequence: TGTGCCAGCAAAAACGGGGGATACACTGAAGCTTTCTTT. This sequence joins TRBV7-9 and TRBJ1-1; tentative D call: TRBD1 (5 bases). Germline-derived CDR1 and CDR2 are SEHNR and FQNEAQ (reference sequence). The V end was cut by 7 bases, the J end by 3 bases, with 12 bases between. The CDR3 has 13 amino acids.

This clonotype was counted a few times. The chain links TRBV12-3 or TRBV12-4 to TRBJ1-1; weak D call: TRBD1 (6 bases). V gave up 6 bases and J gave up 3 bases, with 11 bases separating them. The CDR3 is 13 residues long. The CDR3 protein is CASSTNRDTEAFF. In DNA, the CDR3 is TGTGCCAGCAGCACAAACAGGGACACTGAAGCTTTCTTT.

This clonotype was seen at least ten times. V is TRBV7-2 and J is TRBJ1-2; D is unclear. The CDR3 length is 16 residues. Germline lookup yields CDR1 SGHTA and CDR2 FQGNSA. Trimming left V 1 base short and J 0 bases short, with 12 bases between. The chain's CDR3 is CASSLEAGWANYGYTF. The CDR3 coding sequence is TGTGCCAGCAGCTTAGAGGCGGGGTGGGCTAACTATGGCTACACCTTC.

There are many counts of this clonotype. The chain carries TRBV11-2 and TRBJ2-1; D is possibly TRBD1 (5 bases). Per the germline V gene, CDR1 is SGHAT and CDR2 is FQNNGV. Trimming pared 4 bases from V and 2 bases from J, leaving 12 bases between. The CDR3 is made up of 15 amino acids. The CDR3 DNA sequence: TGTGCCAGCAGCTCCTTAAGGGGTCCCTACAATGAGCAGTTCTTC. Residues: CASSSLRGPYNEQFF.

This clonotype was found a few times. CDR3: CASYDGANVLTF. The CDR3, as DNA: TGTGCCAGCTACGACGGGGCCAACGTCCTGACTTTC. The V call is TRBV27, the J call TRBJ2-6, with D hard to call. The germline V gene encodes CDR1 MNHEY and CDR2 SMNVEV (reference sequence). Trimming pared 8 bases from V and 4 bases from J, leaving 6 bases between. The CDR3 consists of 12 residues.

This clonotype came up a few times. The chain employs TRBV5-5 and TRBJ2-3, with D uncertain. The CDR3 runs to 13 residues. The germline gives CDR1 SGHKS, CDR2 YYEKEE (reference sequence). The V gene lost 6 bases and the J gene lost 6 bases, with 14 bases spanning the gap. This CDR3 is CASNTISGDTQYF. The CDR3 nucleotides are TGTGCCAGCAATACCATAAGTGGCGATACGCAGTATTTT.

This clonotype has just a few counts. The rearrangement links TRBV7-2 to TRBJ1-1, with D possibly being TRBD1 (6 bases). CDR3 length: 17 residues. With 5 bases removed from V and 1 base from J, the gap between germline ends came to 20 bases. The germline V gene encodes CDR1 SGHTA and CDR2 FQGNSA. The CDR3 here is CASSTPSATGQNTEAFF. For the CDR3, the DNA is TGTGCCAGCAGCACACCAAGCGCGACAGGACAGAACACTGAAGCTTTCTTT. The variable domain in full, completed from reference TRBV7-2 and TRBJ1-1, reads GAGVSQSPSNKVTEKGKDVELRCDPISGHTALYWYRQSLGQGLEFLIYFQGNSAPDKSGLPSDRFSAERTGGSVSTLTIQRTQQEDSAVYLCASSTPSATGQNTEAFFGQGTRLTVV.

This clonotype was detected ten times or more. The J gene is TRBJ2-3, the V gene TRBV5-1, with no clear D. This CDR3 has 14 amino acids. V lost 0 bases to trimming and J lost 2 bases, with 7 bases between them. Germline CDR1 and CDR2: SGHRS and YFSETQ. Here the CDR3 reads CASSLGRPTDTQYF. The CDR3 DNA reads TGCGCCAGCAGCTTGGGTCGGCCCACAGATACGCAGTATTTT.

This clonotype was seen ten or more times. The rearrangement uses TRBV7-6 and TRBJ2-7; 7 nucleotides line up with TRBD1. V lost 5 bases to trimming and J lost 0 bases; unmatched junction nucleotides: 4. CDR1 and CDR2 (germline): SGHVS, FNYEAQ. CDR3 size: 14 residues. The CDR3 DNA reads TGTGCCAGCAGCCGATCAGGGGGCTCCTACGAGCAGTACTTC. It codes for CASSRSGGSYEQYF. The whole variable domain, remainder taken from reference TRBV7-6 and TRBJ2-7, is GAGVSQSPRYKVTKRGQDVALRCDPISGHVSLYWYRQALGQGPEFLTYFNYEAQQDKSGLPNDRFSAERPEGSISTLTIQRTEQRDSAMYRCASSRSGGSYEQYFGPGTRLTVT.

The DNA for the CDR3 is TGTGCCAGCAGCGTGACAGGGACTGAGCAGTTCTTC. Its translation: CASSVTGTEQFF. The chain employs TRBV7-2 and TRBJ2-1; TRBD1 matches 7 bases. Per the germline V gene, CDR1 is SGHTA and CDR2 is FQGNSA. The V segment lost 5 bases and the J segment 9 bases; nucleotides outside the gene matches: 4. This CDR3 is built from 12 residues.

The table lists this clonotype with a few counts. V usage is TRBV18 and J usage is TRBJ2-1; the D is unclear. CDR1 and CDR2 (germline): KGHSH, LQKENI. V shed 3 bases and J shed 6 bases, with 15 bases lying between them. This CDR3 is built from 15 residues. The CDR3 loop reads CASSPLGSLTNEQFF. CDR3 DNA sequence: TGTGCCAGCTCACCGTTAGGGTCCCTAACCAATGAGCAGTTCTTC.

This rearrangement joins TRBV24-1 to TRBJ2-3, with D perhaps matching TRBD2 (6 bases). The CDR3 runs to 15 residues. V was clipped by 5 bases and J by 4 bases, with 15 bases between them. CDR1 and CDR2 from the germline V gene are KGHDR and SFDVKD. This CDR3 is CATSGTPGDADTQYF. The CDR3 DNA follows: TGTGCCACCAGTGGGACTCCGGGGGATGCAGATACGCAGTATTTT.

This clonotype has only a few counts. This chain links TRBV5-4 with TRBJ1-1; D not certain. With 4 bases removed from V and 4 bases from J, the gap between germline ends came to 17 bases. The CDR3 covers 15 residues. CDR1 and CDR2 from the germline V gene are SGHNT and YYREEE (reference sequence). The CDR3 region is CASSPREGGLTEAFF. CDR3 bases: TGTGCCAGCAGCCCGCGCGAGGGTGGACTCACTGAAGCTTTCTTT. Together with reference TRBV5-4 and TRBJ1-1, the CDR3 gives the full variable domain: ETGVTQSPTHLIKTRGQQVTLRCSSQSGHNTVSWYQQALGQGPQFIFQYYREEENGRGNFPPRFSGLQFPNYSSELNVNALELDDSALYLCASSPREGGLTEAFFGQGTRLTVV.

This clonotype came up a few times. The chain links TRBV7-2 to TRBJ1-6; a weak D match, TRBD1 (5 bases). The V end was cut by 1 base, the J end by 10 bases, with 14 bases between. The germline V gene has CDR1 SGHTA and CDR2 FQGNSA. CDR3 size: 15 residues. In DNA, the CDR3 is TGTGCCAGCAGCTTAGAGTACGGGGGGTACTCACCCCTCCACTTT. This sequence encodes CASSLEYGGYSPLHF.

There are many counts of this clonotype. The chain recombines TRBV20-1 with TRBJ1-6; 7 bases align to TRBD1. The V and J ends lost 6 bases and 9 bases, in that order; junction bases with no gene match: 11. Germline V lookup: CDR1 DFQATT, CDR2 SNEGSKA (reference sequence). There are 14 residues in the CDR3. The CDR3 region has the DNA TGCAGTGCCCCGGCGACAGGGTATTCTTCACCCCTCCACTTT. Protein product: CSAPATGYSSPLHF.

This clonotype was seen repeatedly, ten times or more. The rearrangement uses TRBV6-5 and TRBJ2-7, with D possibly TRBD2 on 5 matching bases. Germline V lookup: CDR1 MNHEY, CDR2 SVGAGI. V was trimmed by 8 bases and J by 0 bases, leaving 20 bases between them. The CDR3 contains 16 residues. The CDR3 spells CASRSRVRDYSYEQYF. CDR3 in DNA: TGTGCCAGCCGGTCCAGAGTTCGAGACTACTCCTACGAGCAGTACTTC.

This clonotype was seen more than once but under ten times. The rearrangement joins TRBV4-3 to TRBJ2-7, with D hard to call. The CDR3 contains 15 residues. V was trimmed by 0 bases and J by 3 bases, leaving 12 bases between them. CDR1 is LGHNA and CDR2 is YSLEER in the germline V gene. In DNA form, the CDR3 reads TGCGCCAGCAGCCAAGATATTGGGCGGCGCTACGAGCAGTACTTC. Translated, it gives CASSQDIGRRYEQYF.

The chain employs TRBV5-5 and TRBJ2-2, with D possibly matching TRBD1 (5 bases). Germline CDR1 and CDR2: SGHKS and YYEKEE (reference sequence). This CDR3 comprises 15 residues. V lost 4 bases, J lost 6 bases, and 16 bases lay in between. The DNA for the CDR3 is TGTGCCAGCAGCCTACTGGCAGGGCTGTCCGGGGAGCTGTTTTTT. Its translation: CASSLLAGLSGELFF.

This clonotype was recorded many times. This sequence joins TRBV6-5 and TRBJ1-3; D not certain. Germline loops: CDR1 MNHEY, CDR2 SVGAGI. The CDR3 runs to 17 residues. Trimming took 4 bases from V and 0 from J, leaving 16 bases between them. CDR3 loop: CASSSWPSASSGNTIYF. For the CDR3, the DNA is TGTGCCAGCAGTTCGTGGCCCAGCGCCAGCTCTGGAAACACCATATATTTT.